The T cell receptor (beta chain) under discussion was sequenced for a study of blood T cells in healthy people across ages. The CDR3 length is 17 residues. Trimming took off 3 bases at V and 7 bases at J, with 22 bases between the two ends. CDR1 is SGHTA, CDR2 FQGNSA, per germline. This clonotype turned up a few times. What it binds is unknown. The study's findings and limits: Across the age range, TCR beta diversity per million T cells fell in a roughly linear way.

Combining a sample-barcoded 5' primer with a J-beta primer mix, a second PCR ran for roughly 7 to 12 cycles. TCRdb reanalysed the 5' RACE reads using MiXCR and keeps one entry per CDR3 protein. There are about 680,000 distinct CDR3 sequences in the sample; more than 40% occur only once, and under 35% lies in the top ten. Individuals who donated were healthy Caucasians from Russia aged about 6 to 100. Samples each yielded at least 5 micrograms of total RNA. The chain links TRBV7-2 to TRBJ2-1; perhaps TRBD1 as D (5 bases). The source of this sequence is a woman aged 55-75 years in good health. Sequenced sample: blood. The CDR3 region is CASSFSSGRRKTNEQFF. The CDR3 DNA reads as TGTGCCAGCAGCTTTTCTTCAGGGCGAAGGAAAACAAATGAGCAGTTCTTC.